Below, 30 T cell receptor beta chains from the same sample are listed, as sequenced in a study of identical twins. TCRdb reanalysed the 5' RACE reads using MiXCR and keeps one entry per CDR3 protein. The sample records under 350,000 distinct CDR3 sequences, less than 9.5% being singletons. These data also formed part of another study, on yellow fever vaccine responses in identical twins.

Sequencing was performed on CD8+ T cells sorted from blood. Receptors originate from a young woman in good health.

This clonotype was picked up many times. The chain has TRBV24-1 and TRBJ2-7; D might be TRBD2 (5 bases). The V gene's germline CDR1 is KGHDR and CDR2 SFDVKD. CDR3 length: 13 residues. V lost 5 bases and J 3 bases, leaving 10 bases between the germline ends. The CDR3 region is CATSAGNDYEQYF. The CDR3 nucleotides read TGTGCCACCAGTGCCGGGAATGACTACGAGCAGTACTTC.

There are a few counts of this clonotype. The rearrangement links TRBV12-3 or TRBV12-4 to TRBJ2-2; D not certain. The CDR3 is 14 residues long. V was shortened by 6 bases and J by 3 bases, with 11 bases between the two germline ends. The DNA of the CDR3 is TGTGCCAGCAGCGCCGGGTCATACACCGGGGAGCTGTTTTTT. This sequence encodes CASSAGSYTGELFF.

This clonotype has just a few counts. The chain has TRBV15 and TRBJ2-3, with TRBD2 matching 10 bases. The CDR3 spans 17 residues. With 3 bases clipped from V and 4 bases from J, the junction kept 10 bases outside the gene matches. Looked up from germline, CDR1 is LNHNV and CDR2 is YYDKDF (reference sequence). The CDR3 nucleotides are TGTGCCACCAGCAGTCCTTCTAGCGGGAGAGATTCAGATACGCAGTATTTT. It codes for CATSSPSSGRDSDTQYF. The variable domain in full, with the rest retrieved from reference TRBV15 and TRBJ2-3, is DAMVIQNPRYQVTQFGKPVTLSCSQTLNHNVMYWYQQKSSQAPKLLFHYYDKDFNNEADTPDNFQSRRPNTSFCFLDIRSPGLGDTAMYLCATSSPSSGRDSDTQYFGPGTRLTVL.

This clonotype was counted between two and nine times. CDR3: CATSEWTSGADTQYF. In DNA, the CDR3 is TGTGCCACCAGTGAATGGACTAGCGGGGCGGATACGCAGTATTTT. The V and J genes are TRBV24-1 and TRBJ2-3; TRBD2 aligns across 12 bases. The CDR3 contains 15 residues. Germline loops: CDR1 KGHDR, CDR2 SFDVKD. After removal of 4 bases from V and 6 bases from J, the junction contained 4 bases not matched to a gene.

This clonotype occurred many times. The genes are TRBV21-1 and TRBJ2-1; TRBD1 is the table's D call and was not checked against the DNA. TRBV21-1 is reported as a pseudogene. The CDR3 loop spans 15 amino acids. CDR3 sequence (DNA): TGTGCCAGCAGCGAACAGGGGGGTTCCTACAATGAGCAGTTCTTC. Translated: CASSEQGGSYNEQFF.

This clonotype was seen ten or more times. The chain carries TRBV7-2 and TRBJ1-2, with D perhaps TRBD1 (6 bases). CDR1 and CDR2 from the germline V gene are SGHTA and FQGNSA. The CDR3 has 15 residues. V lost 1 base and J 2 bases, leaving 11 bases between the germline ends. CDR3 sequence: CASSLETGLNYGYTF. CDR3 in DNA: TGTGCCAGCAGCTTAGAGACAGGCCTAAACTATGGCTACACCTTC. Combining the CDR3 with reference TRBV7-2 and TRBJ1-2 gives the whole variable domain GAGVSQSPSNKVTEKGKDVELRCDPISGHTALYWYRQSLGQGLEFLIYFQGNSAPDKSGLPSDRFSAERTGGSVSTLTIQRTQQEDSAVYLCASSLETGLNYGYTFGSGTRLTVV.

The chain recombines TRBV20-1 with TRBJ2-3; 8 nucleotides match TRBD1. The length of the CDR3 is 16 residues. The V gene end was trimmed by 0 bases and the J gene end by 6 bases; junction bases not matched to a gene: 11. Germline CDR1 reads DFQATT; CDR2 reads SNEGSKA (reference sequence). The DNA of the CDR3 is TGCAGTGCTAGAGACCGGGACAGGAGGATTTCCGATACGCAGTATTTT. Translated: CSARDRDRRISDTQYF.

This clonotype was seen only a few times. The V gene is TRBV7-2, the J gene TRBJ2-3; 8 bases match TRBD2. This CDR3 has 15 amino acids. CDR1 is SGHTA, CDR2 FQGNSA, per germline. After removal of 2 bases from V and 3 bases from J, the junction contained 4 bases not matched to a gene. CDR3 coding DNA: TGTGCCAGCAGCTTAAGGCGGGGGGAGACAGATACGCAGTATTTT. It yields the protein CASSLRRGETDTQYF. Full variable domain (remainder filled in from reference TRBV7-2 and TRBJ2-3): GAGVSQSPSNKVTEKGKDVELRCDPISGHTALYWYRQSLGQGLEFLIYFQGNSAPDKSGLPSDRFSAERTGGSVSTLTIQRTQQEDSAVYLCASSLRRGETDTQYFGPGTRLTVL.

The J gene is TRBJ2-7, the V gene TRBV4-1, with 9 bases lining up with TRBD2. CDR3 length: 16 amino acids. J gave up 3 bases and V 0 bases, and 6 bases lay outside the gene matches. Germline V gives CDR1 MGHRA, CDR2 YSYEKL. DNA of the CDR3: TGCGCCAGCAGCCAAGATGTAACTAGCGGGCGCTACGAGCAGTACTTC. Translated, it gives CASSQDVTSGRYEQYF.

Worth noting for this clonotype: At one of its ends the junction is not consistent with the germline gene, which may arise from a read error. The V gene is TRBV20-1, the J gene TRBJ2-7; TRBD1 matches at 8 bases. Per the germline V gene, CDR1 is DFQATT and CDR2 is SNEGSKA (reference sequence). CDR3 length: 17 amino acids. This CDR3 reads CCARDPGGFVDSYEQYF. CDR3 sequence (DNA): TGCTGTGCTAGAGATCCAGGGGGCTTTGTGGATTCCTACGAGCAGTACTTC.

The rearrangement uses TRBV7-9 and TRBJ2-7, with TRBD1 matching over 9 bases. This CDR3 region has 15 residues. The germline V gene has CDR1 SEHNR and CDR2 FQNEAQ (reference sequence). V lost 3 bases to trimming and J lost 5 bases; unmatched junction nucleotides: 8. In DNA, the CDR3 is TGTGCCAGCAGCTTGCTACAGGGGGCGGACCACGAGCAGTACTTC. Residues: CASSLLQGADHEQYF.

This clonotype was detected ten times or more. This chain links TRBV12-3 or TRBV12-4 with TRBJ1-5; D not certain. V was clipped by 1 base and J by 2 bases, with 6 bases between them. The CDR3 has 14 amino acids. The CDR3 spells CASSLEPGNQPQHF. The DNA of the CDR3 is TGTGCCAGCAGTTTAGAGCCAGGCAATCAGCCCCAGCATTTT.

The J gene is TRBJ2-4, the V gene TRBV6-2 or TRBV6-3, with a possible D match to TRBD1 (6 bases). This CDR3 has 14 residues. Trimming stripped 3 bases from V and 5 bases from J, with 11 bases between. Germline lookup yields CDR1 MNHEY and CDR2 SVGEGT. This CDR3 reads CASSYVDSENIQYF. CDR3 bases: TGTGCCAGCAGTTATGTGGACAGTGAAAACATTCAGTACTTC.

The chain is built from TRBV5-6 and TRBJ1-2; 8 positions match TRBD1. The CDR3 has 13 residues. CDR1 is SGHDT, CDR2 YYEEEE, per germline. J was trimmed by 8 bases and V by 4 bases; bases with no gene match: 7. In nucleotides, the CDR3 is TGTGCCAGCAGCCGGGACAGGCTTGTCGGCTACACCTTC. This sequence encodes CASSRDRLVGYTF.

CDR3 sequence (DNA): TGTGCCAGCGGACCTGGAGGCTTGGATGGCTACACCTTC. As protein: CASGPGGLDGYTF. The chain recombines TRBV6-1 with TRBJ1-2; no reliable D call. Deletions cut 8 bases from V and 6 bases from J, with 16 bases between. CDR3 length equals 13 residues. From germline, CDR1 is MNHNS and CDR2 SASEGT.

This clonotype was counted at least ten times. This chain links TRBV6-6 with TRBJ2-4, with D possibly called TRBD1 or TRBD2 (5 bases each). Germline V gives CDR1 MNHNY, CDR2 SVGAGI (reference sequence). Between the trimmed V and J ends, which lost 5 bases and 13 bases, there was a span of 12 bases. The CDR3 totals 11 residues. The CDR3 loop is CASSHGTEQYF. Written as DNA, the CDR3 is TGTGCCAGCAGTCATGGGACGGAACAGTACTTC.

The table lists this clonotype with many counts. The J gene is TRBJ2-1, the V gene TRBV7-9, with D hard to call. The V gene lost 8 bases and the J gene lost 0 bases, with 8 bases spanning the gap. This CDR3 has 13 amino acids. Germline V gene lookup returns CDR1 SEHNR and CDR2 FQNEAQ (reference sequence). The CDR3, as DNA: TGTGCCAGCTTGCAAAGCTCCTACAATGAGCAGTTCTTC. Amino acid sequence: CASLQSSYNEQFF. The full variable domain, rest sourced from reference TRBV7-9 and TRBJ2-1, is DTGVSQNPRHKITKRGQNVTFRCDPISEHNRLYWYRQTLGQGPEFLTYFQNEAQLEKSRLLSDRFSAERPKGSFSTLEIQRTEQGDSAMYLCASLQSSYNEQFFGPGTRLTVL.

This clonotype was observed a handful of times. The chain joins TRBV30 to TRBJ2-7; 12 positions agree with TRBD2. The CDR3 has 14 residues. The V segment lost 4 bases and the J segment 3 bases; nucleotides outside the gene matches: 4. Germline CDR1 is GTSNPN and CDR2 is SVGIG (reference sequence). This CDR3 reads CAWTRLAGDYEQYF. The CDR3 DNA reads as TGTGCCTGGACAAGACTAGCGGGGGACTACGAGCAGTACTTC.

In this sample, this clonotype turned up a few times. The J gene is TRBJ1-1, the V gene TRBV23-1; D perhaps matches TRBD1 (6 bases). TRBV23-1 is marked as an open reading frame, function uncertain. This CDR3 spans 16 amino acids. Trimming removed 2 bases from V and 3 bases from J, with 16 bases in between. Written as DNA, the CDR3 is TGCGCCAGCAGTCAAGAAAACAGGGCCAGGGACACTGAAGCTTTCTTT. As protein: CASSQENRARDTEAFF.

The chain has TRBV10-3 and TRBJ2-1; D is tentatively TRBD1 or TRBD2 (5 bases each). This CDR3 has 15 residues. Germline CDR1 ENHRY, CDR2 SYGVKD. Deletions cut 4 bases from V and 8 bases from J, with 18 bases between. The chain's CDR3 is CAISVPFGAGYEQFF. In nucleotides, the CDR3 is TGTGCCATCAGTGTACCCTTCGGGGCAGGGTATGAGCAGTTCTTC.

V usage is TRBV6-1 and J usage is TRBJ1-5; TRBD1 matches 10 bases. The CDR3 runs 17 residues. With V trimmed by 3 bases and J by 2 bases, 7 bases remained unmatched. Germline CDR1 is MNHNS and CDR2 is SASEGT. CDR3: CASSEGQGFMGNQPQHF. Written as DNA, the CDR3 is TGTGCCAGCAGTGAGGGACAGGGGTTTATGGGCAATCAGCCCCAGCATTTT.

This clonotype occurred a few times. The chain carries TRBV3-1 and TRBJ2-1, with D tentatively TRBD2 (7 bases). This CDR3 has 16 residues. Trimming removed 4 bases from V and 2 bases from J, with 15 bases in between. Germline V lookup: CDR1 LGHDT, CDR2 YNNKEL (reference sequence). The CDR3 protein is CASSLTGGGAYNEQFF. DNA of the CDR3: TGTGCCAGCAGCCTAACGGGGGGCGGGGCCTACAATGAGCAGTTCTTC.

V and J are TRBV7-9 and TRBJ2-7; 9 bases map to TRBD1. The germline gives CDR1 SEHNR, CDR2 FQNEAQ (reference sequence). The length of the CDR3 is 15 residues. The trim removed 1 base at V and 3 bases at J, leaving 4 bases unmatched. In DNA, the CDR3 is TGTGCCAGCAGCTTAGGACAGGGGGATCTCTACGAGCAGTACTTC. Translated: CASSLGQGDLYEQYF.

This clonotype was observed a handful of times. The chain has TRBV7-9 and TRBJ2-7; D is unclear. V was clipped by 6 bases and J by 3 bases, with 15 bases between them. Germline V gives CDR1 SEHNR, CDR2 FQNEAQ (reference sequence). The CDR3 is 14 residues long. This CDR3 reads CASRAGLSHYEQYF. Written as DNA, the CDR3 is TGTGCCAGCAGGGCCGGGCTAAGCCACTACGAGCAGTACTTC. Supplemented by reference TRBV7-9 and TRBJ2-7, the full variable domain reads DTGVSQNPRHKITKRGQNVTFRCDPISEHNRLYWYRQTLGQGPEFLTYFQNEAQLEKSRLLSDRFSAERPKGSFSTLEIQRTEQGDSAMYLCASRAGLSHYEQYFGPGTRLTVT.

This clonotype was counted between two and nine times. CDR3 residues: CASRGEGLHDNEQFF. The CDR3 region has the DNA TGTGCCAGCAGGGGAGAGGGACTACACGACAATGAGCAGTTCTTC. V usage is TRBV7-9 and J usage is TRBJ2-1, with TRBD2 matching over 7 bases. Germline lookup yields CDR1 SEHNR and CDR2 FQNEAQ (reference sequence). J gave up 5 bases and V 6 bases, and 10 bases lay outside the gene matches. This CDR3 has 15 amino acids.

The table lists this clonotype with a few counts. V and J are TRBV5-1 and TRBJ2-1; D is possibly TRBD2 (6 bases). The CDR3 has 14 amino acids. Looked up from germline, CDR1 is SGHRS and CDR2 is YFSETQ. V lost 0 bases, J lost 5 bases, and 9 bases lay in between. CDR3 loop: CASSLAGLDNEQFF. In DNA, the CDR3 is TGCGCCAGCAGCTTGGCGGGACTTGACAATGAGCAGTTCTTC.

This clonotype was detected a few times. V and J are TRBV2 and TRBJ2-3, with 13 positions matching TRBD2. The junction had 6 bases not matched to a gene; V was cut back by 7 bases and J by 2 bases. The V gene's germline CDR1 is SNHLY and CDR2 FYNNEI. The CDR3 has 16 amino acids. Written as DNA, the CDR3 is TGTGCCAGCAACAGACTAGCGGGGGGACACACAGATACGCAGTATTTT. Its translation: CASNRLAGGHTDTQYF.

This clonotype occurred many times. The chain recombines TRBV6-5 with TRBJ2-7; 7 nucleotides line up with TRBD1. Germline CDR1 MNHEY, CDR2 SVGAGI. The CDR3 contains 17 residues. After removal of 2 bases from V and 4 bases from J, the junction contained 14 bases not matched to a gene. CDR3 sequence: CASSYDLDTSRGYEQYF. The CDR3 DNA reads as TGTGCCAGCAGTTACGATCTTGACACCTCCAGGGGGTACGAGCAGTACTTC.

This clonotype was seen repeatedly, ten times or more. The CDR3 protein is CASGEDYHNEQFF. CDR3 nucleotide sequence: TGTGCCAGTGGAGAGGACTACCACAATGAGCAGTTCTTC. The chain recombines TRBV3-1 with TRBJ2-1; TRBD2 might be the D (6 bases). Germline lookup yields CDR1 LGHDT and CDR2 YNNKEL (reference sequence). V was trimmed by 9 bases and J by 5 bases, leaving 14 bases between them. The CDR3 runs 13 residues.

A remark on this clonotype: A read error may account for a junction end that differs from germline. The chain couples TRBV11-2 to TRBJ2-5; 7 bases are shared with TRBD1. The CDR3 consists of 14 residues. Germline CDR1 SGHAT, CDR2 FQNNGV. CDR3 coding DNA: TGTGCCAGCACCTTACAGGGACAGCAAGAGACCCAGTACTTC. It translates to CASTLQGQQETQYF.